These T cell receptor beta chains were read from a single sample in a study of T cell responses to AZD1222 COVID-19 vaccine. The table came from immunoSEQ multiplex PCR; TCRdb's copy has only in-frame clones and leaves some out. The sample has 120,000 to 150,000 clones; 90% are singletons. The sequencing here drew on peripheral blood, taken 28 days after the second AZD1222 dose. The receptors originated from an adult who received the AZD1222 COVID-19 vaccine. Both conserved end residues are part of each CDR3. The D gene is left open where the match is weak. Not all rows give a size; the values are once, few, many and, for expanded clones, a class.

CDR3: CASSRQFPGTAEAFF; DNA: TGCGCCAGCAGCCGTCAATTTCCAGGGACCGCTGAAGCTTTCTTT; size: NA; V: TRBV4-3; J: TRBJ1-1; D: NA
CDR3: CAISPTSGGYNEQFF; DNA: TGTGCCATCAGCCCAACTAGCGGGGGGTACAATGAGCAGTTCTTC; size: NA; V: TRBV10-3; J: TRBJ2-1; D: TRBD2
CDR3: CASSTQTGNTEAFF; DNA: TGTGCCAGCAGCACACAGACAGGGAACACTGAAGCTTTCTTT; size: NA; V: TRBV7-8; J: TRBJ1-1; D: NA
CDR3: CAWRGHKDEKLFF; DNA: TGTGCCTGGAGAGGACACAAGGATGAAAAACTGTTTTTT; size: NA; V: TRBV30; J: TRBJ1-4; D: NA
CDR3: CASSKGPLNYGYTF; DNA: TGTGCCAGCAGCAAGGGACCGCTTAACTATGGCTACACCTTC; size: NA; V: TRBV21-1; J: TRBJ1-2; D: NA
CDR3: CASSSGGYNSPLHF; DNA: TGTGCCAGCAGCTCGGGGGGATATAATTCACCCCTCCACTTT; size: NA; V: TRBV7-9; J: TRBJ1-6; D: NA
CDR3: CASSAGQGRSYNEQFF; DNA: TGCGCCAGCAGCGCGGGACAGGGGCGATCCTACAATGAGCAGTTCTTC; size: NA; V: TRBV5-1; J: TRBJ2-1; D: TRBD1
CDR3: CASSQGGGSGNTIYF; DNA: TGCGCCAGCAGCCAAGGAGGGGGGTCAGGAAACACCATATATTTT; size: few; V: TRBV5-1; J: TRBJ1-3; D: NA
CDR3: CASSLVTGTGLTGELFF; DNA: TGTGCCAGCAGCTTAGTCACCGGGACAGGGCTCACCGGGGAGCTGTTTTTT; size: NA; V: TRBV11-3; J: TRBJ2-2; D: TRBD1
CDR3: CASSFWGQPQHF; DNA: TGTGCCAGCAGTTTCTGGGGTCAGCCCCAGCATTTT; size: NA; V: TRBV12-3/TRBV12-4; J: TRBJ1-5; D: NA
CDR3: CATSSRAFANSPLHF; DNA: TGTGCCACCAGCAGCCGGGCGTTTGCCAATTCACCCCTCCACTTT; size: NA; V: TRBV15; J: TRBJ1-6; D: NA
CDR3: CASNPGQPSTDTQYF; DNA: TGTGCCAGCAACCCGGGACAGCCGTCCACAGATACGCAGTATTTT; size: NA; V: TRBV28; J: TRBJ2-3; D: TRBD1
CDR3: CASRSGGGEAFF; DNA: TGTGCCAGCAGGTCCGGGGGCGGTGAAGCTTTCTTT; size: once; V: TRBV2; J: TRBJ1-1; D: NA
CDR3: CASSLVTTRLTGVKDEQFF; DNA: TGTGCCAGCAGCTTAGTAACCACCCGGCTAACGGGAGTAAAGGATGAGCAGTTCTTC; size: NA; V: TRBV7-9; J: TRBJ2-1; D: NA
CDR3: CSVAGQSYEQYF; DNA: TGCAGCGTAGCGGGACAGAGTTACGAGCAGTACTTC; size: NA; V: TRBV29-1; J: TRBJ2-7; D: NA
CDR3: CASSDGNPYNEQFF; DNA: TGCGCCAGCAGTGACGGGAACCCTTACAATGAGCAGTTCTTC; size: NA; V: TRBV10-1; J: TRBJ2-1; D: NA
CDR3: CATSRDVAGISEQFF; DNA: TGTGCCACCAGCAGAGATGTGGCGGGTATCTCTGAGCAGTTCTTC; size: NA; V: TRBV15; J: TRBJ2-1; D: NA
CDR3: CASSQAGGRVNEKLFF; DNA: TGCGCCAGCAGCCAAGCCGGGGGTCGCGTTAATGAAAAACTGTTTTTT; size: NA; V: TRBV4-3; J: TRBJ1-4; D: NA
CDR3: CASSYYPGIYEQYF; DNA: TGTGCCAGCAGTTACTATCCAGGAATATACGAGCAGTACTTC; size: NA; V: TRBV6-2/TRBV6-3; J: TRBJ2-7; D: NA
CDR3: CASSQGGSLSPLHF; DNA: TGTGCCAGCAGCCAAGGCGGCAGTTTATCACCCCTCCACTTT; size: NA; V: TRBV14; J: TRBJ1-6; D: NA
CDR3: CASSPSNRMNTEAFF; DNA: TGTGCCAGCTCACCGTCGAACAGAATGAACACTGAAGCTTTCTTT; size: NA; V: TRBV18; J: TRBJ1-1; D: NA
CDR3: CASTFGGARQEQFF; DNA: TGTGCCAGCACCTTTGGCGGGGCCAGACAAGAGCAGTTCTTC; size: NA; V: TRBV5-6; J: TRBJ2-1; D: NA
CDR3: CASSQGGVYGYTF; DNA: TGTGCCAGCAGCCAAGGGGGGGTCTATGGCTACACCTTC; size: NA; V: TRBV14; J: TRBJ1-2; D: NA
CDR3: CAWSIGESTSYTF; DNA: TGTGCCTGGAGTATAGGCGAATCCACCTCCTACACCTTC; size: once; V: TRBV30; J: TRBJ1-2; D: NA
CDR3: CASSAGWGETQYF; DNA: TGTGCCAGCAGCGCTGGATGGGGAGAGACCCAGTACTTC; size: NA; V: TRBV28; J: TRBJ2-5; D: NA
CDR3: CASTGMFGRSPLHF; DNA: TGTGCCAGCACGGGGATGTTTGGAAGATCACCCCTCCACTTT; size: NA; V: TRBV5-6; J: TRBJ1-6; D: NA
CDR3: CASSGTGFSGNTIYF; DNA: TGTGCCAGCAGCGGCACAGGGTTCTCTGGAAACACCATATATTTT; size: NA; V: TRBV9; J: TRBJ1-3; D: NA
CDR3: CASSALSKNIQYF; DNA: TGTGCCAGCAGTGCGTTGTCCAAAAACATTCAGTACTTC; size: NA; V: TRBV28; J: TRBJ2-4; D: NA
CDR3: CAISGDRTEAFF; DNA: TGTGCCATCAGTGGGGACAGGACTGAAGCTTTCTTT; size: NA; V: TRBV10-3; J: TRBJ1-1; D: TRBD1
CDR3: CASSAGFSGNTIYF; DNA: TGTGCCAGTTCTGCTGGCTTCTCTGGAAACACCATATATTTT; size: NA; V: TRBV19; J: TRBJ1-3; D: NA
CDR3: CASSQSESSYNSPLHF; DNA: TGCGCCAGCAGTCAATCCGAGAGCTCCTATAATTCACCCCTCCACTTT; size: NA; V: TRBV23-1; J: TRBJ1-6; D: NA
CDR3: CASSEYRGTGELFF; DNA: TGTGCCAGCAGTGAATATCGGGGCACCGGGGAGCTGTTTTTT; size: once; V: TRBV6-1; J: TRBJ2-2; D: NA
CDR3: CASSQDRASGLSSGANVLTF; DNA: TGCGCCAGCAGCCAAGATCGGGCTAGCGGTCTGAGCTCTGGGGCCAACGTCCTGACTTTC; size: NA; V: TRBV4-3; J: TRBJ2-6; D: TRBD2